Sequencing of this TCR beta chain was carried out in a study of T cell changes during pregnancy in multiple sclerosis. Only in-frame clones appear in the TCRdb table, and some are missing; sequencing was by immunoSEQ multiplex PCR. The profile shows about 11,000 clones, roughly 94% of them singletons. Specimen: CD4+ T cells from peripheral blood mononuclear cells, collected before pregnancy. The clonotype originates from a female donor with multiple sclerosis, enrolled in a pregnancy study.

The CDR3, as DNA: TGTGCCAGCAGGATTTTGACAGCTAACTATGGCTACACCTTC. Its translation is CASRILTANYGYTF. The chain has TRBV6-5 and TRBJ1-2, with D maybe TRBD1 (5 bases). This CDR3 spans 14 amino acids. Looked up from germline, CDR1 is MNHEY and CDR2 is SVGAGI. The V end was cut by 6 bases, the J end by 0 bases, with 11 bases between.